A selection of T cell receptor beta chains follows, all from one sample in a study of blood T cell repertoires in COVID-19. Generated by immunoSEQ multiplex PCR, the TCRdb table keeps only in-frame clones and is missing some. The repertoire holds about 380,000 clones, with around 84% as singletons. Material: peripheral blood. Receptors originate from a woman between 18 and 29 years old with acute or convalescent COVID-19. Each CDR3 is given without its conserved first and last residue. D genes are given only for firm matches. Rows may omit the clone size; those that give it use once, few, many or a size class.

>TRBJ1-1|-|-|TRBV4-1
ASSQAQGFDTEAF
>TRBJ2-2|-|-|TRBV25-1
ASSGRGNTGELF
>TRBJ1-4|TRBD1|-|TRBV19
ASRRDRSSTNEKLF
>TRBJ1-1|TRBD1|-|TRBV5-1
ASSIGQGNTEAF
>TRBJ2-7|-|-|TRBV3-1/TRBV3-2
ASSRGGSGYEQY
>TRBJ2-7|-|-|TRBV3-1/TRBV3-2
ASSQDLIRDEQY
>TRBJ2-5|-|-|TRBV5-4
ASSLPGLQETQY
>TRBJ2-3|TRBD2|-|TRBV6-4
ASSGTSGGTDTQY
>TRBJ2-3|TRBD2|-|TRBV6-5
ASSYSSRGGADTQY
>TRBJ1-2|-|-|TRBV11-2
ASSLDQGDGDGYT
>TRBJ2-3|TRBD1|-|TRBV11-2
ASSFTMTGPFTSTDTQY
>TRBJ1-1|TRBD1|-|TRBV25-1
ASLDRYTEAF
>TRBJ1-1|TRBD1|-|TRBV30
AHRGQWDTEAF
>TRBJ1-1|TRBD1|-|TRBV30
AWSVSRTGGTEAF
>TRBJ1-1|-|-|TRBV5-1
ASSSKARGMGTEAF
>TRBJ1-3|-|-|TRBV7-4
ASSLPRGTSGNTIY
>TRBJ1-1|TRBD1|few|TRBV5-1
ASSLGGADTEAF
>TRBJ2-1|TRBD1|-|TRBV14
ASSQGQGALEQF
>TRBJ2-7|TRBD1|-|TRBV3-1/TRBV3-2
ASSLGQGEQY
>TRBJ1-5|-|-|TRBV28
ASSLWAGENQPQH